In this sample, the clone carrying this T cell receptor beta chain turned up a few times. Its antigen is undetermined. Germline CDR1 is SGHNT and CDR2 is YYREEE (reference sequence). V lost 4 bases to trimming and J lost 5 bases, with 21 bases between them. This CDR3 comprises 16 residues. Once obtained from cultured CD4+ T cells, the DNA was sequenced using the Oncomine TCR Beta short-read assay. Investigators obtained genomic DNA by extraction from cultured CD4+ T cells. Using its own MiXCR run on the PCR reads, TCRdb lists one record per CDR3 protein. The data hold around 13,000 distinct CDR3 sequences, with 25% to 30% observed a single time. The record originates from a study of vaccination and CD4 T cells after COVID-19. Study-wide context: Overlapping SARS-CoV-2, HCoV-NL63, HCoV-OC43 and HCoV-229E spike peptides stimulated the cells.

Study outcomes and limitations: The study found median SARS-CoV-2-reactive clonotypes rising from about 20 to 38, not significantly.

Treatment reported: roughly nine-day PBMC culture with coronavirus spike peptide pools or control peptides (ViraFEST assay). The chain joins TRBV5-4 to TRBJ1-2; the D gene is possibly TRBD1 (5 bases). Material for sequencing was CD4+ T cells from blood, cultured in vitro. The sequence was obtained from a human donor who had recovered from COVID-19. The CDR3 sequence: CASSTGGVNVHYGYTF. DNA for the CDR3: TGTGCCAGCAGCACTGGGGGGGTTAACGTACATTATGGCTACACCTTC.